The clone carrying this T cell receptor (beta chain) is a singleton in its sample. The antigen is unknown. Following autologous stem cell transplantation, relapse occurred in every patient, and exposure to brentuximab vedotin varied. The sample comes from a study of PD-1 blockade in classical Hodgkin lymphoma. General study points: TCR diversity at baseline was reported to be reduced in newly diagnosed patients relative to healthy donors.

CDR1 SGHNT and CDR2 YYREEE come from the germline V gene (reference sequence). V lost 4 bases, J lost 1 base, and 13 bases lay in between. The CDR3 has 15 amino acids. Generated by immunoSEQ multiplex PCR, the TCRdb table keeps only in-frame clones and is missing some. The data show 70,000 to 85,000 clones, 93% seen once. This chain uses TRBV5-4 with TRBJ2-3; possibly TRBD1 or TRBD2 for D (5 bases each). The sequencing here drew on peripheral blood mononuclear cells (PBMCs), taken at baseline. This TCR was sampled from a human donor with classical Hodgkin lymphoma. Written as DNA, the CDR3 is TGTGCCAGCAGCGGAGAGGGGCTTGGCACAGATACGCAGTATTTT. Protein: CASSGEGLGTDTQYF.